These T cell receptor beta chains were read from a single sample in a study of type 1 and type 2 diabetes patients. TCRdb re-derived calls from the multiplex PCR reads in MiXCR, one entry per CDR3 protein. The profile shows a few hundred thousand distinct CDR3 sequences, approximately 45% of them singletons. What was sequenced was peripheral blood mononuclear cells (PBMCs). The receptors shown here come from a man aged 18-30 years with type 2 diabetes. Both conserved end residues are part of each CDR3. The order of the fields is CDR3 length, clone size, V gene, D gene, J gene, CDR3 DNA, CDR3 protein. A D gene is named only where the DNA matches it firmly. Some rows have no size entry. The others give once, few or many, or a class for an expanded clone.

len: 15; abundance: NA; v_gene: TRBV7-2; d_gene: NA; j_gene: TRBJ1-4; CDR3nt: TGTACCAGCAGCTTAGGAGGCAGCGGTAATGAAAAACTGTTTTTT; CDR3aa: CTSSLGGSGNEKLFF
len: 13; abundance: many; v_gene: TRBV30; d_gene: NA; j_gene: TRBJ1-1; CDR3nt: TGTGCCTGTGACTTACAGCCGAACACTGAAGCTTTCTTT; CDR3aa: CACDLQPNTEAFF
len: 13; abundance: NA; v_gene: TRBV7-9; d_gene: NA; j_gene: TRBJ1-5; CDR3nt: TGTGCCAGCAGCTTATTCCCCAATCAGCCCCAGCATTTT; CDR3aa: CASSLFPNQPQHF
len: 16; abundance: NA; v_gene: TRBV29-1; d_gene: NA; j_gene: TRBJ1-1; CDR3nt: TGCAGCGTGGGGGTACGGGGGGACCTATACTACACTGAAGCTTTCTTT; CDR3aa: CSVGVRGDLYYTEAFF
len: 17; abundance: few; v_gene: TRBV2; d_gene: TRBD1; j_gene: TRBJ1-5; CDR3nt: TGTGCCAGCAGAAAAACCGCCGGGACAGGGCTCAATCAGCCCCAGCATTTT; CDR3aa: CASRKTAGTGLNQPQHF
len: 13; abundance: NA; v_gene: TRBV7-8; d_gene: TRBD2; j_gene: TRBJ2-5; CDR3nt: TGTGCCAGCACGGGGGGGGCCTCGGAGACCCAGTACTTC; CDR3aa: CASTGGASETQYF
len: 17; abundance: NA; v_gene: TRBV19; d_gene: NA; j_gene: TRBJ1-6; CDR3nt: TGTGCCAGAGAAGCCAGGGTGTACAGGGCGGAAAGGTCACCCCTCCACTTT; CDR3aa: CAREARVYRAERSPLHF
len: 14; abundance: few; v_gene: TRBV2; d_gene: TRBD2; j_gene: TRBJ2-2; CDR3nt: TGTGCCAGCGGGAGCGGGAGGAACACCGGGGAGCTGTTTTTT; CDR3aa: CASGSGRNTGELFF
len: 14; abundance: few; v_gene: TRBV15; d_gene: NA; j_gene: TRBJ1-2; CDR3nt: TGTGCCACCAGCAGAGAATCAGGCAACTATGGCTACACCTTC; CDR3aa: CATSRESGNYGYTF
len: 13; abundance: few; v_gene: TRBV20-1; d_gene: NA; j_gene: TRBJ2-7; CDR3nt: TGCAGTGCTAGAGATCAGGGACGGGACGAGCAGTACTTC; CDR3aa: CSARDQGRDEQYF
len: 14; abundance: NA; v_gene: TRBV20-1; d_gene: NA; j_gene: TRBJ2-3; CDR3nt: TGCAGTGCTAGAGAGCAGCGCGTGACAGATACGCAGTATTTT; CDR3aa: CSAREQRVTDTQYF
len: 13; abundance: NA; v_gene: TRBV19; d_gene: NA; j_gene: TRBJ2-5; CDR3nt: TGTGCCAGTAGTATGGGGGGCTGGGAGACCCAGTACTTC; CDR3aa: CASSMGGWETQYF
len: 15; abundance: NA; v_gene: TRBV28; d_gene: NA; j_gene: TRBJ2-6; CDR3nt: TGTGCCAGCACCCGGGCAGGCTCTGGGGCCAACGTCCTGACTTTC; CDR3aa: CASTRAGSGANVLTF
len: 15; abundance: few; v_gene: TRBV29-1; d_gene: NA; j_gene: TRBJ1-2; CDR3nt: TGCAGCGTTGGGGATTTACAGGGTACCTATGATGGCTACACCTTC; CDR3aa: CSVGDLQGTYDGYTF
len: 15; abundance: NA; v_gene: TRBV7-6; d_gene: TRBD2; j_gene: TRBJ2-7; CDR3nt: TGTGCCAGCAGCTCCTCTAGCGGGACAACTTATGAGCAGTACTTC; CDR3aa: CASSSSSGTTYEQYF
len: 16; abundance: NA; v_gene: TRBV2; d_gene: NA; j_gene: TRBJ1-1; CDR3nt: TGTGCCAGCAGTGAAGAAGCGGGGGCGGTGAACACTGAAGCTTTCTTT; CDR3aa: CASSEEAGAVNTEAFF
len: 15; abundance: NA; v_gene: TRBV4-1; d_gene: TRBD1; j_gene: TRBJ2-7; CDR3nt: TGCGCCAGCAGCTGGGGGCAGGGGGCGATCTACGAGCAGTACTTC; CDR3aa: CASSWGQGAIYEQYF
len: 9; abundance: few; v_gene: TRBV2; d_gene: NA; j_gene: TRBJ1-1; CDR3nt: TGTGCCACTAGCCCGGAAGCTTTCTTT; CDR3aa: CATSPEAFF
len: 11; abundance: NA; v_gene: TRBV20-1; d_gene: NA; j_gene: TRBJ1-1; CDR3nt: TGCAGTGTTCAGTCGGACACTGAAGCTTTCTTT; CDR3aa: CSVQSDTEAFF
len: 17; abundance: NA; v_gene: TRBV10-3; d_gene: TRBD2; j_gene: TRBJ2-3; CDR3nt: TGTGCCATCAGTGAGTTCTCCGGACTAGCGGACACAGATACGCAGTATTTT; CDR3aa: CAISEFSGLADTDTQYF
len: 16; abundance: NA; v_gene: TRBV28; d_gene: NA; j_gene: TRBJ2-6; CDR3nt: TGTGCCAGCAGCCGAATAAGCGGATCTGGGGCCAACGTCCTGACTTTC; CDR3aa: CASSRISGSGANVLTF
len: 13; abundance: few; v_gene: TRBV20-1; d_gene: NA; j_gene: TRBJ2-5; CDR3nt: TGCAGTGCAAAAAGGGCCATTAGGGAGACCCAGTACTTC; CDR3aa: CSAKRAIRETQYF
len: 14; abundance: NA; v_gene: TRBV9; d_gene: NA; j_gene: TRBJ1-1; CDR3nt: TGTGCCAGCAGCGTAGCGGGACAGAACACTGAAGCTTTCTTT; CDR3aa: CASSVAGQNTEAFF
len: 11; abundance: once; v_gene: TRBV6-6; d_gene: TRBD1; j_gene: TRBJ1-2; CDR3nt: TGTGCCAGCAGTTACGTGACAGGGGGTGTCTTC; CDR3aa: CASSYVTGGVF
len: 12; abundance: NA; v_gene: TRBV28; d_gene: NA; j_gene: TRBJ2-4; CDR3nt: TGTGCCACCATCGGGGACAAAAACATTCAGTACTTC; CDR3aa: CATIGDKNIQYF
len: 15; abundance: few; v_gene: TRBV20-1; d_gene: NA; j_gene: TRBJ2-7; CDR3nt: TGCAGTGCTAGAGCGTCGAACACGGACCGGGTCGGGCAGTACTTC; CDR3aa: CSARASNTDRVGQYF
len: 12; abundance: NA; v_gene: TRBV7-3; d_gene: NA; j_gene: TRBJ1-1; CDR3nt: TGTGCCAGCAGCCTTAGACAGGATGAAGCTTTCTTT; CDR3aa: CASSLRQDEAFF
len: 15; abundance: few; v_gene: TRBV19; d_gene: TRBD1; j_gene: TRBJ1-5; CDR3nt: TGTGCCAGTAGGAGGGACAGGAGTAGCAATCAGCCCCAGCATTTT; CDR3aa: CASRRDRSSNQPQHF
len: 13; abundance: few; v_gene: TRBV7-8; d_gene: NA; j_gene: TRBJ2-1; CDR3nt: TGTGCCAGCAGCTTAACGAATACTAGACCGCAGTTCTTC; CDR3aa: CASSLTNTRPQFF
len: 15; abundance: NA; v_gene: TRBV30; d_gene: NA; j_gene: TRBJ2-2; CDR3nt: TGTGCCTGGACCCCCCCTGTCGTGGGCACCGGGGAGCTGTTTTTT; CDR3aa: CAWTPPVVGTGELFF
len: 17; abundance: NA; v_gene: TRBV7-2; d_gene: TRBD2; j_gene: TRBJ2-3; CDR3nt: TGTGCCAGCAGCCCATATGGACTAGCGGGCTCCACAGATACGCAGTATTTT; CDR3aa: CASSPYGLAGSTDTQYF
len: 12; abundance: NA; v_gene: TRBV30; d_gene: NA; j_gene: TRBJ1-1; CDR3nt: TGTGCCTGGAGGACCGCGAACACTGAAGCTTTCTTT; CDR3aa: CAWRTANTEAFF
len: 13; abundance: NA; v_gene: TRBV5-1; d_gene: NA; j_gene: TRBJ2-2; CDR3nt: TGCGCCAGCAGCTACGAGGGGGCCGGGGAGCTGTTTTTT; CDR3aa: CASSYEGAGELFF
len: 16; abundance: NA; v_gene: TRBV12-5; d_gene: NA; j_gene: TRBJ2-2; CDR3nt: TGTGCTAGTGGCCCGGCTTTGGTATCGAACACCGGGGAGCTGTTTTTT; CDR3aa: CASGPALVSNTGELFF
len: 17; abundance: once; v_gene: TRBV20-1; d_gene: TRBD1; j_gene: TRBJ2-2; CDR3nt: TGCAGTGCTAGGGCACAGGGGGCGGGCCGGGCGACCGGGGAGCTGTTTTTT; CDR3aa: CSARAQGAGRATGELFF
len: 13; abundance: NA; v_gene: TRBV7-2; d_gene: NA; j_gene: TRBJ1-2; CDR3nt: TGTGCCAGCAGAATAACGGAGAACTATGGCTACACCTTC; CDR3aa: CASRITENYGYTF
len: 16; abundance: many; v_gene: TRBV9; d_gene: NA; j_gene: TRBJ2-3; CDR3nt: TGTGCCAGCAGCGTAGAATTAAGTGGGACTGCAGATACGCAGTATTTT; CDR3aa: CASSVELSGTADTQYF
len: 18; abundance: NA; v_gene: TRBV5-1; d_gene: TRBD1; j_gene: TRBJ1-6; CDR3nt: TGCGCCAGCAGCTTTCGAGGGGGCACGGGTCGGATGAATTCACCCCTCCACTTT; CDR3aa: CASSFRGGTGRMNSPLHF
len: 16; abundance: few; v_gene: TRBV7-9; d_gene: NA; j_gene: TRBJ2-7; CDR3nt: TGTGCCAGCAGCCTGAACACCGGGACCAGCTCCTACGAGCAGTACTTC; CDR3aa: CASSLNTGTSSYEQYF
len: 13; abundance: NA; v_gene: TRBV19; d_gene: NA; j_gene: TRBJ1-1; CDR3nt: TGTGCCAGTAGGGATAACAGGGACACTGAAGCTTTCTTT; CDR3aa: CASRDNRDTEAFF
len: 14; abundance: once; v_gene: TRBV30; d_gene: TRBD1; j_gene: TRBJ2-7; CDR3nt: TGTGCCTGGAGTGGGGGACAGCGCCACTACGAGCAGTACTTC; CDR3aa: CAWSGGQRHYEQYF
len: 12; abundance: NA; v_gene: TRBV30; d_gene: NA; j_gene: TRBJ2-3; CDR3nt: TGTGCCTGGAGTGGAATGGTAGATACGCAGTATTTT; CDR3aa: CAWSGMVDTQYF
len: 16; abundance: few; v_gene: TRBV7-2; d_gene: TRBD2; j_gene: TRBJ2-1; CDR3nt: TGTGCCAGCAGCCCCGTTTCTAGCGGGGGGGCTAATGAGCAGTTCTTC; CDR3aa: CASSPVSSGGANEQFF
len: 18; abundance: NA; v_gene: TRBV20-1; d_gene: TRBD1; j_gene: TRBJ1-3; CDR3nt: TGCAGTGCTAGAGTTTGGACAGGTCCGGTCGCGTCTGGAAACACCATATATTTT; CDR3aa: CSARVWTGPVASGNTIYF
len: 14; abundance: few; v_gene: TRBV30; d_gene: NA; j_gene: TRBJ1-6; CDR3nt: TGTGCCTGGAGTGGGGCCACGTCACGTTCACCCCTCCACTTT; CDR3aa: CAWSGATSRSPLHF
len: 13; abundance: NA; v_gene: TRBV10-1; d_gene: NA; j_gene: TRBJ1-5; CDR3nt: TGCGCCAGCAGTGGGGGTTCGGATCAGCCCCAGCAATTT; CDR3aa: CASSGGSDQPQQF
len: 13; abundance: NA; v_gene: TRBV19; d_gene: NA; j_gene: TRBJ1-2; CDR3nt: TGTGCCAGTAAGAGGAGGATTAACTATGGCTACACCTTC; CDR3aa: CASKRRINYGYTF
len: 14; abundance: NA; v_gene: TRBV2; d_gene: NA; j_gene: TRBJ1-6; CDR3nt: TGTGCCAGCAGGGGGCAACTTTATAATTCACCCCTCCACTTT; CDR3aa: CASRGQLYNSPLHF
len: 18; abundance: NA; v_gene: TRBV10-3; d_gene: NA; j_gene: TRBJ2-7; CDR3nt: TGTGCCAGCAGTCCCCTGCCCGGGACGGCGGAAAAGTTCTACGAGCACTACTTC; CDR3aa: CASSPLPGTAEKFYEHYF
len: 15; abundance: NA; v_gene: TRBV15; d_gene: TRBD1; j_gene: TRBJ2-5; CDR3nt: TGTGCCACCAGCAGAGATACGGGACAGCAAGAGACCCAGTACTTC; CDR3aa: CATSRDTGQQETQYF
len: 18; abundance: NA; v_gene: TRBV7-3; d_gene: NA; j_gene: TRBJ2-7; CDR3nt: TGTGCCAGCAGCTTACATTCGCTCAGGGCGGAGGGGACTTACGAGCAGTACTTC; CDR3aa: CASSLHSLRAEGTYEQYF
len: 14; abundance: NA; v_gene: TRBV25-1; d_gene: NA; j_gene: TRBJ2-3; CDR3nt: TGTGCCAGTCAGGTTCGTAGCGGAACAGATACGCAGTATTTT; CDR3aa: CASQVRSGTDTQYF
len: 14; abundance: few; v_gene: TRBV9; d_gene: NA; j_gene: TRBJ2-7; CDR3nt: TGTGCCAGCAGCGTAGATGGCTACCTCTACGAGCAGTACTTC; CDR3aa: CASSVDGYLYEQYF
len: 16; abundance: NA; v_gene: TRBV24-1; d_gene: NA; j_gene: TRBJ2-1; CDR3nt: TGTGCCGCCAGTGATAAGGGAGTTGTGTCCTACAATGAGCAGTTCTTC; CDR3aa: CAASDKGVVSYNEQFF
len: 15; abundance: NA; v_gene: TRBV7-2; d_gene: NA; j_gene: TRBJ2-5; CDR3nt: TGTGCCAGCAGCCCCGCCCGGGACCCCCAAGAGACCCAGTACTTC; CDR3aa: CASSPARDPQETQYF
len: 16; abundance: many; v_gene: TRBV15; d_gene: NA; j_gene: TRBJ2-7; CDR3nt: TGTGCCACCAGCAGTACGATCCGGGTAGAGGCCTACGAGCAGTACTTC; CDR3aa: CATSSTIRVEAYEQYF
len: 13; abundance: NA; v_gene: TRBV28; d_gene: NA; j_gene: TRBJ1-1; CDR3nt: TGTGCCAGCACCCTAGGTAGGGCCGCTGAAGCTTTCTTT; CDR3aa: CASTLGRAAEAFF
len: 15; abundance: few; v_gene: TRBV2; d_gene: NA; j_gene: TRBJ2-5; CDR3nt: TGTGCCGGAGGGATAGGGGCATCTCACCAAGAGACCCAGTACTTC; CDR3aa: CAGGIGASHQETQYF
len: 12; abundance: NA; v_gene: TRBV27; d_gene: NA; j_gene: TRBJ2-1; CDR3nt: TGTGCCACCAGTTTATCCTGGAATGAGCAGTTCTTC; CDR3aa: CATSLSWNEQFF